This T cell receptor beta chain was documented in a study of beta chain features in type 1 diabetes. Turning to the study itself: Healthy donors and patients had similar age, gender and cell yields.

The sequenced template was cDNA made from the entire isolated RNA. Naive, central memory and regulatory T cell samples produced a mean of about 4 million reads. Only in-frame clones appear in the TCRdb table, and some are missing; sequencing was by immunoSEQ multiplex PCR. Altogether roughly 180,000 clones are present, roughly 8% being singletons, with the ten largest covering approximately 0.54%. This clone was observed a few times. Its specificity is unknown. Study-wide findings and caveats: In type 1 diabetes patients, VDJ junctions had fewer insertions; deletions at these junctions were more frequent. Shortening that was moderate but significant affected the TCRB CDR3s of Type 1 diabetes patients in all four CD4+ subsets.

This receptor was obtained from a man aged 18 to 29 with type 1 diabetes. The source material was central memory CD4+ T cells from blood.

The CDR3 loop reads CACLGGQNYYGYTF. In DNA, the CDR3 is TGTGCCTGCCTCGGGGGACAGAATTACTATGGCTACACCTTC. The V call is TRBV28, the J call TRBJ1-2; 7 bases agree with TRBD1. CDR1 and CDR2 (germline): MDHEN, SYDVKM. This CDR3 has 14 residues. Trimming removed 11 bases from V and 3 bases from J; junction bases left unmatched: 12.